This TCR beta chain was identified in a study of cytotoxic CD8 clonotypes in ibrutinib-treated CLL. Study-wide context: Response was recorded as partial in some 24 patients and complete in 2; at median 68 months, roughly 15 remained remitted and some twelve had progressed.

The CDR3 consists of 11 residues. Germline V gene data show CDR1 as SNHLY and CDR2 as FYNNEI. V gave up 7 bases and J gave up 6 bases, with 7 bases separating them. Sequencing used immunoSEQ multiplex PCR; TCRdb keeps in-frame clones, though not all of them. The table lists approximately 300,000 clones, around four fifths of them singletons. This clone was seen a handful of times. The chain uses TRBV2 and TRBJ2-1; no reliable D call. The TCR comes from a human donor with chronic lymphocytic leukemia. The specimen was PBMCs, collected before ibrutinib treatment. CDR3 region: CASNYANEQFF. DNA for the CDR3: TGTGCCAGCAATTACGCCAATGAGCAGTTCTTC.